The 27 T cell receptor beta chains below all came from one sample that was sequenced in a study of CD8+ T cells in alopecia areata. After isolation, RNA underwent reverse transcription to generate cDNA as the sequencing template. Clones were read by immunoSEQ multiplex PCR, and TCRdb kept only the in-frame ones, dropping some. Among about 180,000 clones listed, roughly half were seen once. The treatment was: oral pan-JAK inhibitor, 5-10 mg twice daily. This specimen consisted of CD8+ T cells sorted from blood, obtained around week 54, from a patient treated with tofacitinib. The origin of the receptors is a human donor with alopecia areata.

V usage is TRBV7-9 and J usage is TRBJ1-6; D call uncertain. The CDR3 extends over 14 amino acids. Trimming removed 5 bases at V and 8 bases at J, with 13 bases between. From germline, CDR1 is SEHNR and CDR2 FQNEAQ (reference sequence). Here the CDR3 DNA reads TGTGCCAGCAGCCAAGAGTACGGGGATTCACCCCTCCACTTT. It specifies CASSQEYGDSPLHF. Complete variable domain (other parts from reference TRBV7-9 and TRBJ1-6): DTGVSQNPRHKITKRGQNVTFRCDPISEHNRLYWYRQTLGQGPEFLTYFQNEAQLEKSRLLSDRFSAERPKGSFSTLEIQRTEQGDSAMYLCASSQEYGDSPLHFGNGTRLTVT.

This chain links TRBV30 with TRBJ2-1; D might be TRBD2 (7 bases). V was shortened by 5 bases and J by 9 bases, with 14 bases between the two germline ends. The CDR3 is 12 residues long. Germline assignment: CDR1 GTSNPN and CDR2 SVGIG (reference sequence). CDR3 residues: CAWGWGGSEQFF. The DNA of the CDR3 is TGTGCCTGGGGTTGGGGGGGCAGTGAGCAGTTCTTC.

The V call is TRBV6-5, the J call TRBJ1-1, with 11 bases lining up with TRBD1. Germline values: CDR1 MNHEY, CDR2 SVGAGI. The CDR3 spans 16 residues. The V and J ends lost 4 bases and 4 bases, in that order; junction bases with no gene match: 8. The CDR3: CASSSDRGRILTEAFF. The CDR3 bases are TGTGCCAGCAGTTCGGACAGGGGGCGCATACTCACTGAAGCTTTCTTT.

V is TRBV30 and J is TRBJ2-1; 10 nucleotides align to TRBD2. Germline CDR1 GTSNPN, CDR2 SVGIG (reference sequence). The CDR3 has 15 amino acids. V was clipped by 0 bases and J by 8 bases; unmatched bases: 7. The CDR3 reads CAWSVEAGGLDEQFF. The CDR3 DNA reads TGTGCCTGGAGTGTGGAAGCGGGGGGGCTGGATGAGCAGTTCTTC. The entire variable domain, with the rest obtained from reference TRBV30 and TRBJ2-1, is as follows: SQTIHQWPATLVQPVGSPLSLECTVEGTSNPNLYWYRQAAGRGLQLLFYSVGIGQISSEVPQNLSASRPQDRQFILSSKKLLLSDSGFYLCAWSVEAGGLDEQFFGPGTRLTVL.

J is TRBJ2-2 and V is TRBV4-1, with D hard to call. CDR3 length: 14 residues. V was pared by 0 bases and J by 5 bases, with 7 bases between. Germline values: CDR1 MGHRA, CDR2 YSYEKL. The DNA for the CDR3 is TGCGCCAGCAGCCAAGATTGGGAAACCGGGGAGCTGTTTTTT. Translated: CASSQDWETGELFF.

V is TRBV28 and J is TRBJ2-5, with 8 nucleotides matching TRBD2. CDR3 size: 17 residues. V trimming: 3 bases; J trimming: 2 bases; junction bases outside the gene matches: 11. Germline values: CDR1 MDHEN, CDR2 SYDVKM. Here the CDR3 DNA reads TGTGCCAGCAGTTTGGGGTTACTGGCGGGGGGACAAGAGACCCAGTACTTC. Protein product: CASSLGLLAGGQETQYF.

V gene TRBV7-9 combines with J gene TRBJ2-3, with D unresolved. The CDR3 is 13 residues long. Germline V gives CDR1 SEHNR, CDR2 FQNEAQ (reference sequence). V dropped 4 bases and J dropped 1 base, with 6 bases sitting between them. The CDR3 DNA sequence: TGTGCCAGCAGCTCCTCTCGCACAGATACGCAGTATTTT. Protein sequence: CASSSSRTDTQYF.

This chain joins TRBV27 and TRBJ1-6; D is unresolved. Germline V gene data show CDR1 as MNHEY and CDR2 as SMNVEV (reference sequence). The CDR3 runs 15 residues. Trimming left V 0 bases short and J 10 bases short, with 13 bases between. DNA of the CDR3: TGTGCCAGCAGTTTATCGAGGCAGACCCCATCACCCCTCCACTTT. Translated: CASSLSRQTPSPLHF.

The chain combines TRBV4-2 with TRBJ1-2, with a weak D call TRBD1 (6 bases). From germline, CDR1 is LGHNA and CDR2 YNFKEQ. CDR3 length: 17 amino acids. Trimming removed 0 bases at V and 0 bases at J, with 14 bases between. CDR3 bases: TGTGCCAGCAGCCAAGATGATGTGACAGGCGCTAACTATGGCTACACCTTC. It yields the protein CASSQDDVTGANYGYTF.

The chain carries TRBV29-1 and TRBJ2-1; D is undetermined. CDR1 SQVTM and CDR2 ANQGSEA come from the germline V gene. V was trimmed by 7 bases and J by 0 bases, leaving 13 bases between them. The CDR3 sequence is 14 residues long. The CDR3: CSALGSSSYNEQFF. The CDR3, as DNA: TGCAGCGCCCTAGGGTCTAGCTCCTACAATGAGCAGTTCTTC.

The chain links TRBV5-6 to TRBJ2-3, with TRBD2 matching over 11 bases. The J segment lost 2 bases and the V segment lost 7 bases, leaving 3 bases of the junction unmatched. CDR3 length equals 14 residues. The germline CDR1 and CDR2 sequences are SGHDT and YYEEEE. CDR3 DNA sequence: TGTGCCAGCGAGACTAGCGGGGTCACAGATACGCAGTATTTT. Translating gives CASETSGVTDTQYF.

A few counts support this clone. The V call is TRBV7-8, the J call TRBJ2-5; 12 bases map to TRBD2. Trimming at V came to 5 bases and at J to 5 bases, leaving 9 bases not matched to a gene. The CDR3 runs 16 residues. In germline, CDR1 is SGHVS, CDR2 FQNEAQ. The chain's CDR3 is CASSPLAGGPGETQYF. CDR3 bases: TGTGCCAGCAGCCCGCTAGCGGGGGGGCCGGGGGAGACCCAGTACTTC.

This sequence joins TRBV5-6 and TRBJ2-3; weak D call: TRBD1 (5 bases). CDR1 is SGHDT and CDR2 is YYEEEE in the germline V gene. V shed 3 bases and J shed 0 bases, with 11 bases lying between them. The CDR3 has 15 residues. CDR3 region: CASSSPRQSTDTQYF. In nucleotides, the CDR3 is TGTGCCAGCAGCTCTCCCCGACAGAGCACAGATACGCAGTATTTT.

This clone has more than one count but fewer than ten. The chain has TRBV5-4 and TRBJ2-1; D uncertain. This CDR3 is 12 amino acids long. CDR1 is SGHNT and CDR2 is YYREEE in the germline V gene (reference sequence). The germline V and J ends were trimmed by 4 bases and 4 bases, with 6 bases remaining between them. CDR3 in amino acids: CASSVGYNEQFF. For the CDR3, the DNA is TGTGCCAGCAGCGTTGGTTACAATGAGCAGTTCTTC.

The chain links TRBV6-1 to TRBJ1-1; the D is unclear. The V and J ends lost 11 bases and 2 bases respectively, with 6 bases between them. This CDR3 is 10 amino acids long. Germline loops: CDR1 MNHNS, CDR2 SASEGT. For the CDR3, the DNA is TGTGCCCGATATAACACTGAAGCTTTCTTT. Translation: CARYNTEAFF.

The chain combines TRBV27 with TRBJ1-4; unclear D gene. Germline CDR1 is MNHEY and CDR2 is SMNVEV (reference sequence). The CDR3 covers 13 residues. V dropped 0 bases and J dropped 8 bases, with 7 bases sitting between them. CDR3 in DNA: TGTGCCAGCAGTTTATCGTACACAGAAAAACTGTTTTTT. Its translation is CASSLSYTEKLFF.

The chain carries TRBV7-8 and TRBJ2-5; 10 nucleotides align to TRBD1. The CDR3 runs to 17 residues. Losses at the gene ends were 6 bases for V and 4 bases for J; bases not matched to a gene: 14. CDR1 is SGHVS and CDR2 is FQNEAQ in the germline V gene. CDR3 in amino acids: CASSFTGTGELRETQYF. DNA of the CDR3: TGTGCCAGCAGTTTCACCGGGACAGGGGAATTGCGAGAGACCCAGTACTTC. Combining the CDR3 with reference TRBV7-8 and TRBJ2-5 gives the whole variable domain GAGVSQSPRYKVAKRGQDVALRCDPISGHVSLFWYQQALGQGPEFLTYFQNEAQLDKSGLPSDRFFAERPEGSVSTLKIQRTQQEDSAVYLCASSFTGTGELRETQYFGPGTRLLVL.

The chain is built from TRBV30 and TRBJ1-6; the D gene is possibly TRBD1 (5 bases). Germline values: CDR1 GTSNPN, CDR2 SVGIG (reference sequence). This CDR3 is 14 amino acids long. Trimming stripped 0 bases from V and 6 bases from J, with 9 bases between. CDR3 region: CAWSVYGGNSPLHF. For the CDR3, the DNA is TGTGCCTGGAGTGTCTATGGGGGTAATTCACCCCTCCACTTT.

This clone was observed a handful of times. The chain employs TRBV29-1 and TRBJ2-7; a weak D match, TRBD1 (6 bases). CDR1 and CDR2 (germline): SQVTM, ANQGSEA. This CDR3 has 14 residues. Trimming took off 7 bases at V and 1 base at J, with 17 bases between the two ends. CDR3 loop: CSAKIQTGSYEQYF. As DNA, the CDR3 is TGCAGCGCAAAGATACAGACAGGTTCCTACGAGCAGTACTTC.

The chain is built from TRBV9 and TRBJ2-5; D gene uncertain. V lost 0 bases and J lost 5, with 11 bases in between. From germline, CDR1 is SGDLS and CDR2 YYNGEE. CDR3 size: 14 residues. As DNA, the CDR3 is TGTGCCAGCAGCGTAGATCAAGGAAGGGAGACCCAGTACTTC. It translates to CASSVDQGRETQYF.

This sequence joins TRBV7-9 and TRBJ1-2; maybe TRBD1 (5 bases). Trimming removed 8 bases from V and 3 bases from J, with 19 bases in between. Germline CDR1 and CDR2: SEHNR and FQNEAQ (reference sequence). The CDR3 has 15 amino acids. CDR3 bases: TGTGCCAGCCTAACTTCAGGGCGCCGGGACTATGGCTACACCTTC. Translated: CASLTSGRRDYGYTF.

J is TRBJ2-7 and V is TRBV7-2; D is undetermined. The V end was cut by 5 bases, the J end by 2 bases, with 10 bases between. The CDR3 has 13 residues. Germline V CDR1 and CDR2: SGHTA, FQGNSA. The DNA of the CDR3 is TGTGCCAGCAGCCTTAGGATCACCTACGAGCAGTACTTC. This gives the protein CASSLRITYEQYF.

This clone was seen only a few times. The chain employs TRBV6-5 and TRBJ2-3, with D possibly TRBD1 on 6 matching bases. The length of the CDR3 is 12 residues. The V end lost 11 bases, the J end lost 6 bases, and 15 bases lay between the germline ends. The germline CDR1 and CDR2 sequences are MNHEY and SVGAGI. CDR3 region: CASTGPVDTQYF. CDR3 in DNA: TGTGCCTCCACAGGGCCGGTGGATACGCAGTATTTT.

Only a few counts were recorded for this clone. CDR3 nucleotides: TGTGCCAGCAGAACCGGGACCCTCGGGGAGCAGTACTTC. Translated, it gives CASRTGTLGEQYF. The gene calls are TRBV27 and TRBJ2-7; possibly TRBD1 or TRBD2 for D (5 bases each). Germline CDR1 is MNHEY and CDR2 is SMNVEV (reference sequence). V lost 6 bases and J 7 bases, leaving 16 bases between the germline ends. This CDR3 has 13 residues.

The V and J genes are TRBV7-9 and TRBJ1-2; 9 positions agree with TRBD1. Germline V CDR1 and CDR2: SEHNR, FQNEAQ (reference sequence). V was clipped by 0 bases and J by 8 bases; unmatched bases: 4. The CDR3 has 14 amino acids. The CDR3 protein is CASSLAHRGRGYTF. In DNA, the CDR3 is TGTGCCAGCAGCTTAGCGCACAGGGGGCGCGGCTACACCTTC.

This clone has more than one count but fewer than ten. The V and J genes are TRBV14 and TRBJ2-3, with D possibly matching TRBD2 (6 bases). In germline, CDR1 is SGHDN, CDR2 FVKESK. Trimming cost V 1 base and J 2 bases, with 10 bases left between them. This CDR3 contains 15 residues. CDR3: CASSQVGTVTDTQYF. CDR3 sequence (DNA): TGTGCCAGCAGCCAAGTAGGGACTGTCACAGATACGCAGTATTTT.

This clone showed up just a few times. CDR3: CASSSQGESYEQYF. As DNA, the CDR3 is TGCGCCAGCAGCTCCCAGGGGGAATCCTACGAGCAGTACTTC. The V and J genes are TRBV5-1 and TRBJ2-7; TRBD1 aligns across 7 bases. The J segment lost 1 base and the V segment lost 3 bases, leaving 4 bases of the junction unmatched. CDR3 length: 14 residues. Germline values: CDR1 SGHRS, CDR2 YFSETQ.